These T cell receptor beta chains were read from a single sample in a study of T cell clones after liver transplantation. Method: immunoSEQ multiplex PCR; TCRdb's copy keeps in-frame clones and lacks some. The top ten clones hold approximately 0.78% of a sample with about 120,000 clones, over 75% of them seen once. This sample comprised CD4+ T cells from blood, obtained 12 months after liver transplant. These receptors were collected from a human patient who received a liver transplant. Some T cells here may be from the graft donor. Both conserved end residues are part of each CDR3. Fields, in order: clone size, J gene, V gene, D gene, CDR3 DNA, CDR3 protein. D genes are given only for firm matches. Clone size is given for some rows only: seen once, a few or many times, or a class if the clone is expanded.

size: few
J: TRBJ1-2
V: TRBV4-3
D: TRBD1
DNA: TGCGCCAGCAGCCAAGTTCGAGGGGGCAACTATGGCTACACCTTC
CDR3: CASSQVRGGNYGYTF

size: .
J: TRBJ2-3
V: TRBV28
D: .
DNA: TGTGCCAGCAGTCAAACCTGGGGGGCTAGCGGAGTCCCAGATACGCAGTATTTT
CDR3: CASSQTWGASGVPDTQYF

size: .
J: TRBJ1-5
V: TRBV7-2
D: .
DNA: TGTGCCAGCAGCTACGCCGGGGGGCCCCAGCATTTT
CDR3: CASSYAGGPQHF

size: once
J: TRBJ2-3
V: TRBV7-2
D: TRBD1
DNA: TGTGCCAGCAGCTTAGCGAACAGGGGGACAGATACGCAGTATTTT
CDR3: CASSLANRGTDTQYF

size: .
J: TRBJ1-2
V: TRBV28
D: .
DNA: TGTGCCAGCAGTTTAATGGTGGGTGATGGCTACACCTTC
CDR3: CASSLMVGDGYTF

size: once
J: TRBJ2-7
V: TRBV27
D: .
DNA: TGTGCCAGCAGTTTCCAGGGTTTAGGCGAGCAGTACTTC
CDR3: CASSFQGLGEQYF

size: .
J: TRBJ2-7
V: TRBV7-6
D: TRBD1
DNA: TGTGCCAGCAGCTTAGGCGGACAGGGGGCCCACGAGCAGTACTTC
CDR3: CASSLGGQGAHEQYF

size: .
J: TRBJ1-2
V: TRBV28
D: .
DNA: TGTGCCAGCAGTTTCCAAGTTGGTTTTGGCTACACCTTC
CDR3: CASSFQVGFGYTF

size: .
J: TRBJ2-3
V: TRBV4-3
D: .
DNA: TGCGCCAGCAGCCCTGGGGACAAATTGGACACAGATACGCAGTATTTT
CDR3: CASSPGDKLDTDTQYF

size: .
J: TRBJ1-5
V: TRBV19
D: .
DNA: TGTGCCAGTAGTACCCAACAGGGACAGCCCCAGCATTTT
CDR3: CASSTQQGQPQHF

size: few
J: TRBJ2-5
V: TRBV5-1
D: .
DNA: TGCGCCAGCAGCTTGGATGAGACCCAGTACTTC
CDR3: CASSLDETQYF

size: once
J: TRBJ2-1
V: TRBV9
D: TRBD1
DNA: TGTGCCAGCTCCACCGGGACAGCCCTAGATGAGCAGTTCTTC
CDR3: CASSTGTALDEQFF

size: .
J: TRBJ1-4
V: TRBV19
D: TRBD1
DNA: TGTGCCAGTAGTATGACGGACAGGAGAAATGAAAAACTGTTTTTT
CDR3: CASSMTDRRNEKLFF

size: .
J: TRBJ1-1
V: TRBV28
D: TRBD1
DNA: TGTGCCAGCAGTTTATCATTCAGGGGGGAAGCTTTCTTT
CDR3: CASSLSFRGEAFF

size: .
J: TRBJ1-1
V: TRBV5-1
D: TRBD1
DNA: TGCGCCAGCAGCTTAAAGGGGGCTGGGAACACTGAAGCTTTCTTT
CDR3: CASSLKGAGNTEAFF

size: .
J: TRBJ1-5
V: TRBV7-9
D: TRBD1
DNA: TGTGCCAGCAGCGAGACAGGGGTGAGTCAGCCCCAGCATTTT
CDR3: CASSETGVSQPQHF

size: .
J: TRBJ2-7
V: TRBV7-8
D: TRBD1
DNA: TGTGCCAGCAGCTTAGCCCAAGAGGACAGGGTTCGGCTAGAGCAGTACTTC
CDR3: CASSLAQEDRVRLEQYF

size: .
J: TRBJ2-1
V: TRBV11-3
D: .
DNA: TGTGCCAGCAGCGTCGGGACAACCTACAATGAGCAGTTCTTC
CDR3: CASSVGTTYNEQFF

size: .
J: TRBJ2-3
V: TRBV23-1
D: TRBD2
DNA: TGCGCCAGCAGTCGCCCCGGACTAGCGGAGTGTTCGGATACGCAGTATTTT
CDR3: CASSRPGLAECSDTQYF

size: .
J: TRBJ2-6
V: TRBV11-3
D: .
DNA: TGTGCCAGCAGCGCGCGGGCCGGCCTCGCTGGGGCCAACGTCCTGACTTTC
CDR3: CASSARAGLAGANVLTF

size: .
J: TRBJ2-7
V: TRBV10-1
D: .
DNA: TGCGCCAGCAGTGAGTCCGGCGGGACTCGCTCCTACGAGCAGTACTTC
CDR3: CASSESGGTRSYEQYF

size: once
J: TRBJ2-7
V: TRBV5-1
D: TRBD1
DNA: TGCGCCAGCAGCGGGACAGGGGTATCCTACGAGCAGTACTTC
CDR3: CASSGTGVSYEQYF

size: .
J: TRBJ2-2
V: TRBV5-6
D: TRBD1
DNA: TGTGCCACGTCACCGCAGGGGGTGACCGGGGAGCTGTTTTTT
CDR3: CATSPQGVTGELFF

size: .
J: TRBJ2-5
V: TRBV13
D: TRBD1
DNA: TGTGCCAGCAGCTTGGACAGGGTCCCCGAGACCCAGTACTTC
CDR3: CASSLDRVPETQYF

size: .
J: TRBJ2-3
V: TRBV14
D: .
DNA: TGTGCCAGCAGCCAAGACTGGACCGCGACGCAGTATTTT
CDR3: CASSQDWTATQYF

size: .
J: TRBJ2-3
V: TRBV7-6
D: .
DNA: TGTGCCAGCAGCTTACTCCGGGAGTCAGATACGCAGTATTTT
CDR3: CASSLLRESDTQYF

size: once
J: TRBJ2-5
V: TRBV14
D: .
DNA: TGTGCCAGCAGCCAAGATCTCGGCCGAGAGACCCAGTACTTC
CDR3: CASSQDLGRETQYF

size: once
J: TRBJ1-1
V: TRBV25-1
D: .
DNA: TGTGCCAGCAGTCAGGGGAGAGCTGAAGCTTTCTTT
CDR3: CASSQGRAEAFF

size: .
J: TRBJ2-1
V: TRBV5-4
D: TRBD2
DNA: TGTGCCAGCAGCCCGACTAGCGGGAGGGGGGATGAGCAGTTCTTC
CDR3: CASSPTSGRGDEQFF

size: .
J: TRBJ2-2
V: TRBV7-3
D: TRBD2
DNA: TGTGCCAGCAGCAGCGGACTAGCGGGCACCGGGGAGCTGTTTTTT
CDR3: CASSSGLAGTGELFF

size: .
J: TRBJ1-1
V: TRBV5-8
D: .
DNA: TGTGCCAGCAGCTCCTTGGCGAACACTGAAGCTTTCTTT
CDR3: CASSSLANTEAFF

size: .
J: TRBJ2-7
V: TRBV5-1
D: .
DNA: TGCGCCAGCAGCTTGGGTTGGCTAGCCGGAACGGGTTCCTACGAGCAGTACTTC
CDR3: CASSLGWLAGTGSYEQYF

size: .
J: TRBJ2-2
V: TRBV5-4
D: TRBD1
DNA: TGTGCCAGCAGCCCACCCCTAGGGGGCGGCGGGGAGCTGTTTTTT
CDR3: CASSPPLGGGGELFF

size: .
J: TRBJ2-7
V: TRBV5-5
D: .
DNA: TGTGCCAGCAGCAGCCGCTACGAGCAGTACTTC
CDR3: CASSSRYEQYF

size: .
J: TRBJ2-1
V: TRBV5-1
D: .
DNA: TGCGCCAGCAGCCTTTGGGGGAGCCCTCAGAATGAGCAGTTCTTC
CDR3: CASSLWGSPQNEQFF

size: once
J: TRBJ1-1
V: TRBV15
D: .
DNA: TGTGCCACCAGCAGACAGATGAACACTGAAGCTTTCTTT
CDR3: CATSRQMNTEAFF

size: few
J: TRBJ2-2
V: TRBV30
D: TRBD1
DNA: TGTGCCTGGAGTGTACTGGGACAGGGGTCATACAATCCCACCGGGGAGCTGTTTTTT
CDR3: CAWSVLGQGSYNPTGELFF

size: few
J: TRBJ2-7
V: TRBV5-1
D: TRBD2
DNA: TGCGCCAGCAGCTTGCTTCGCCCCGGGACTAGCGGGACCTACGAGCAGTACTTC
CDR3: CASSLLRPGTSGTYEQYF

size: .
J: TRBJ2-2
V: TRBV7-3
D: .
DNA: TGTGCCAGCAGCCTCGACAGGTACACCGGGGAGCTGTTTTTT
CDR3: CASSLDRYTGELFF

size: .
J: TRBJ1-2
V: TRBV18
D: .
DNA: TGTGCCAGCTCACTGAGGTCCTATGGCTACACCTTC
CDR3: CASSLRSYGYTF

size: .
J: TRBJ2-3
V: TRBV6-4
D: .
DNA: TGTGCCAGCAGTGACGGCGGGGTCAGCACAGATACGCAGTATTTT
CDR3: CASSDGGVSTDTQYF

size: .
J: TRBJ2-1
V: TRBV4-2
D: .
DNA: TGTGCCAGCAGCCCGGCCCAAGTTACGCAGGGGAACAATGAGCAGTTCTTC
CDR3: CASSPAQVTQGNNEQFF

size: .
J: TRBJ1-2
V: TRBV5-1
D: TRBD1
DNA: TGCGCCAGCAGCTTCCGCCGGACAGGGAGGGATAACTATGGCTACACCTTC
CDR3: CASSFRRTGRDNYGYTF

size: .
J: TRBJ1-2
V: TRBV11-3
D: TRBD1
DNA: TGTGCCAGCAGCTCGGGTGGATCGATATCAGGGGGCGCGAGGGGCTACACCTTC
CDR3: CASSSGGSISGGARGYTF

size: .
J: TRBJ1-5
V: TRBV7-2
D: .
DNA: TGTGCCAGCAGCTTAGGTGGGCGGAATCAGCCCCAGCATTTT
CDR3: CASSLGGRNQPQHF

size: .
J: TRBJ2-2
V: TRBV2
D: TRBD1
DNA: TGTGCCAGCAGGGCGGACAGGGGAGGGACCGGGGAGCTGTTTTTT
CDR3: CASRADRGGTGELFF

size: once
J: TRBJ2-7
V: TRBV18
D: TRBD2
DNA: TGTGCCAGCTCTTCGCTAGCGGGACCCAGCTCCTACGAGCAGTACTTC
CDR3: CASSSLAGPSSYEQYF

size: .
J: TRBJ2-7
V: TRBV19
D: TRBD2
DNA: TGTGCCAGTAGTATGTTCGCGAGGACTAGCGGAGGGGGGGGAGAGCAGTACTTC
CDR3: CASSMFARTSGGGGEQYF

size: .
J: TRBJ2-7
V: TRBV1
D: .
DNA: TGCACCCGAAGAGTATGGACTAGCGGGGCTTACGAGCAGTACTTC
CDR3: CTRRVWTSGAYEQYF

size: .
J: TRBJ1-4
V: TRBV15
D: TRBD1
DNA: TGTGCCACCAGCAGAGACGTGACAGGGCTGGCTGAAAAACTGTTTTTT
CDR3: CATSRDVTGLAEKLFF

size: .
J: TRBJ2-5
V: TRBV6-1
D: TRBD2
DNA: TGTGCCCCCTCCCTACTAGCGGGATTGGAGACCCAGTACTTC
CDR3: CAPSLLAGLETQYF

size: .
J: TRBJ1-4
V: TRBV5-1
D: TRBD1
DNA: TGCGCCAGCAGCCTGGGACAGGGGGACGAAAAACTGTTTTTT
CDR3: CASSLGQGDEKLFF

size: .
J: TRBJ2-5
V: TRBV10-1
D: TRBD1
DNA: TGCGCCAGCAGTGAAGGACAGGGACAAGAGACCCAGTACTTC
CDR3: CASSEGQGQETQYF

size: .
J: TRBJ2-7
V: TRBV6-5
D: .
DNA: TGTGCCAGCAGTTACTCGTACGGGAGCTCCTACGAGCAGTACTTC
CDR3: CASSYSYGSSYEQYF

size: .
J: TRBJ2-7
V: TRBV7-3
D: TRBD2
DNA: TGTGCCAGCAGGAAAGGATCTAGCGGGGTTAGCTCCTACGAGCAGTACTTC
CDR3: CASRKGSSGVSSYEQYF

size: .
J: TRBJ2-2
V: TRBV6-1
D: .
DNA: TGTGCCAGCAGTGAGGGACGGTACACCGGGGAGCTGTTTTTT
CDR3: CASSEGRYTGELFF

size: .
J: TRBJ2-1
V: TRBV7-9
D: .
DNA: TGTGCCAGCAGCTTAAGTAGGGGCGCCGTTGATGAGCAGTTCTTC
CDR3: CASSLSRGAVDEQFF